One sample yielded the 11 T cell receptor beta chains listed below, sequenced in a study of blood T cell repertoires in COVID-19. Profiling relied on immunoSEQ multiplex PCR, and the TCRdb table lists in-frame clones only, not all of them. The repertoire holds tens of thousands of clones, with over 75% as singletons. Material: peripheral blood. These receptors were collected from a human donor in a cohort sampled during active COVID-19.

The CDR3 DNA follows: TGTGCCAGCAGCTTAGGGCTAGCGGGTAACAATGAGCAGTTCTTC. It translates to CASSLGLAGNNEQFF. The chain carries TRBV7-2 and TRBJ2-1; TRBD2 agrees at 8 bases. V was clipped by 1 base and J by 5 bases; unmatched bases: 4. The CDR3 consists of 15 residues. Per germline, CDR1 SGHTA and CDR2 FQGNSA.

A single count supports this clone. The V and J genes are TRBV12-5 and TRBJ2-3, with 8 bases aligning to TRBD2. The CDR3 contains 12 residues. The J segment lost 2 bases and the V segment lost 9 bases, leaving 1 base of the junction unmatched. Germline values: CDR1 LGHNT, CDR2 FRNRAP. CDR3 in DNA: TGTGCTAGCGGGGGGGACACAGATACGCAGTATTTT. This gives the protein CASGGDTDTQYF. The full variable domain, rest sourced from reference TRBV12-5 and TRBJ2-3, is DARVTQTPRHKVTEMGQEVTMRCQPILGHNTVFWYRQTMMQGLELLAYFRNRAPLDDSGMPKDRFSAEMPDATLATLKIQPSEPRDSAVYFCASGGDTDTQYFGPGTRLTVL.

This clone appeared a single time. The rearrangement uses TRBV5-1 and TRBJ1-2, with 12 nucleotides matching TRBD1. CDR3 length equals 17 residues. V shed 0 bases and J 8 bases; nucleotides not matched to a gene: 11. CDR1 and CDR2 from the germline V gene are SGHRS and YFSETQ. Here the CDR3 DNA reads TGCGCCAGCAGCTTGGCACTCGGGACAGGGGGCGCAGGGGGCTACACCTTC. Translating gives CASSLALGTGGAGGYTF.

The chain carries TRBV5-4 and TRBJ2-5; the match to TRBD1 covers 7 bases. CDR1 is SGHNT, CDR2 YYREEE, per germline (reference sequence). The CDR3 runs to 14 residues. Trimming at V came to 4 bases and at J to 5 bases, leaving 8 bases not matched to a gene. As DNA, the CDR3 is TGTGCCAGCAGCCTCTACAGGGGTGACGAGACCCAGTACTTC. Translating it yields CASSLYRGDETQYF.

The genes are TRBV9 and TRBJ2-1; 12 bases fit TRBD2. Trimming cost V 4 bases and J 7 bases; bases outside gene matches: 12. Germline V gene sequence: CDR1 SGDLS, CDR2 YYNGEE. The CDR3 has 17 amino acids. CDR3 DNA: TGTGCCAGCAGCTCCCACCTAGCGGGGGGGCCGGGGAATGAGCAGTTCTTC. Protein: CASSSHLAGGPGNEQFF.

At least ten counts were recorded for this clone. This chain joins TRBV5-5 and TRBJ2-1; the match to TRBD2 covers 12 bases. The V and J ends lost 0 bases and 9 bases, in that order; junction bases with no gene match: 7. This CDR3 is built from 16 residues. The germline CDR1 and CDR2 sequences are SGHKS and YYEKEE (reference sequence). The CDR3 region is CASSLASSGGALEQFF. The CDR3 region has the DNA TGTGCCAGCAGCTTGGCCTCTAGCGGGGGGGCCCTTGAGCAGTTCTTC.

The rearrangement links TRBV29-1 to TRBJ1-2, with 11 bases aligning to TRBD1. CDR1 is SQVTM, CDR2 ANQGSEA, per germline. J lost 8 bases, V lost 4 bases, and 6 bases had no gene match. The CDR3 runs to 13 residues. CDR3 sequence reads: CSVVGQGAQGYTF. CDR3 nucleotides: TGCAGCGTTGTCGGACAGGGGGCGCAAGGCTACACCTTC.

Written as DNA, the CDR3 is TGTGCCAGCAGCGTAGGAGACAGGGTAGGATGGGAGCAGTACTTC. This sequence encodes CASSVGDRVGWEQYF. The rearrangement links TRBV9 to TRBJ2-7, with 7 positions matching TRBD1. Per germline, CDR1 SGDLS and CDR2 YYNGEE. The CDR3 sequence is 15 residues long. The junction had 10 bases not matched to a gene; V was cut back by 0 bases and J by 7 bases.

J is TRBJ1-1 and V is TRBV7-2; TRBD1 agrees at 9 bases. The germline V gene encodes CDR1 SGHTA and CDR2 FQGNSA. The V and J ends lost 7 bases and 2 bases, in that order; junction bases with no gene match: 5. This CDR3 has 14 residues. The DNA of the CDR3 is TGTGCCAGCAACCTACAGGGGGCCAACACTGAAGCTTTCTTT. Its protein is CASNLQGANTEAFF.

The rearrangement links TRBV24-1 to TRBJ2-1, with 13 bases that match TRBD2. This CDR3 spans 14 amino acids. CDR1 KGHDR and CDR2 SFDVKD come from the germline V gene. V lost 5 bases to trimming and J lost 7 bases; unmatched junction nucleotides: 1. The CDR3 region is CATSGTSGGNEQFF. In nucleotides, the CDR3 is TGTGCCACCAGTGGGACTAGCGGGGGTAATGAGCAGTTCTTC.

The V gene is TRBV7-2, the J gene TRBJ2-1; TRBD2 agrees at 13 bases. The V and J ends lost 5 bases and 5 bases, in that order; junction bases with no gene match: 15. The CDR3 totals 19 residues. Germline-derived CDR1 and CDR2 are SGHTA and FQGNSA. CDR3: CASSPPTRVLAGGDNEQFF. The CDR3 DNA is TGTGCCAGCAGCCCGCCAACAAGGGTACTAGCGGGGGGGGACAATGAGCAGTTCTTC.